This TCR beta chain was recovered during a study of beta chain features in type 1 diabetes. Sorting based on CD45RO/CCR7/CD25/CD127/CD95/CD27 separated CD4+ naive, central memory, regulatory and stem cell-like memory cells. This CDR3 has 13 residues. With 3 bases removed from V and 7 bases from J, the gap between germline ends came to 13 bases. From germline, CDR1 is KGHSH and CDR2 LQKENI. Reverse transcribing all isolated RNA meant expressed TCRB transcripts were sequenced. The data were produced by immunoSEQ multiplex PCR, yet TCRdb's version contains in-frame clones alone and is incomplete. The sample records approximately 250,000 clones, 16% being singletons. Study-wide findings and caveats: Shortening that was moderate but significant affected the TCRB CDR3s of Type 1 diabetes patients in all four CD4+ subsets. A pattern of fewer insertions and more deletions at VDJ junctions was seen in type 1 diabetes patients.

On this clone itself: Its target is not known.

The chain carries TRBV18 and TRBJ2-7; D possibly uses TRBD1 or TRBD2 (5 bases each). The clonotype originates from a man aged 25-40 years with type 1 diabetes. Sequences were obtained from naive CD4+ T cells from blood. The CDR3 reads CASSPLAEGEQYF. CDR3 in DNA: TGTGCCAGCTCACCCCTGGCAGAGGGGGAGCAGTACTTC.